This T cell receptor (beta chain) was sequenced in a study of blood T cell repertoires in COVID-19. Study at large: COVID-19 samples collected from the United States, Italy and Spain covered acute and convalescent phases. The cDNA or gDNA used as material had been derived from T cells, B-cell-depleted T cells, or PBMCs.

Per germline, CDR1 MRHNA and CDR2 SNTAGT. V trimming: 6 bases; J trimming: 5 bases; junction bases outside the gene matches: 9. This CDR3 has 15 amino acids. Original processing methods: Quantification of nucleated cells was approximated via reference gene primer amplification. Data came from immunoSEQ multiplex PCR; TCRdb stores just in-frame clones and leaves some out. D and trimming were read from the DNA, whereas the V and J calls and clone size are those reported in that table. The sample has over 250,000 clones, about 89% seen once. The sample was peripheral blood. The rearrangement links TRBV6-4 to TRBJ1-1, with 10 nucleotides matching TRBD1. The TCR comes from a woman in her fifties or sixties with acute or convalescent COVID-19. CDR3 DNA sequence: TGTGCCAGCAGAGCCAAGACAGGGGGCGGGACTGAAGCTTTCTTT. It specifies CASRAKTGGGTEAFF.